This is a list of T cell receptor beta chains from one sample in a study of T cell responses to AZD1222 COVID-19 vaccine. The method was immunoSEQ multiplex PCR; TCRdb's version includes in-frame clones alone and lacks a portion of them. The profile shows about 87,000 clones, around 90% of them singletons. The specimen was peripheral blood, collected on day 0 of AZD1222 vaccination. Receptor source: an adult in good health. The CDR3 runs from the conserved cysteine through the conserved F or W. Each record gives: J gene, CDR3 length, clone size, D gene, V gene, CDR3 protein, CDR3 DNA. D genes are given only for firm matches. Some rows mark clone size as missing; the rest say once, few, many or name a class of expanded clone.

>TRBJ1-2|16|NA|TRBD1|TRBV6-6
CASIPGQHIPNYGYTF
TGTGCCAGCATACCGGGACAGCATATTCCTAACTATGGCTACACCTTC
>TRBJ1-1|13|NA|NA|TRBV18
CASSSTDNTEAFF
TGTGCCAGCTCATCGACAGATAACACTGAAGCTTTCTTT
>TRBJ2-2|14|NA|NA|TRBV2
CASTREKNTGELFF
TGTGCCAGCACTAGGGAAAAGAACACCGGGGAGCTGTTTTTT
>TRBJ1-2|13|NA|NA|TRBV11-2
CASSLEGRGGYTF
TGTGCCAGCAGCTTAGAGGGCAGGGGTGGCTACACCTTC
>TRBJ1-5|13|NA|NA|TRBV12-3/TRBV12-4
CASSSHLDQPQHF
TGTGCCAGCAGTTCGCACCTTGATCAGCCCCAGCATTTT
>TRBJ2-1|16|once|TRBD1|TRBV6-1
CASSATGEGSYNEQFF
TGTGCCAGCAGTGCCACAGGGGAAGGCTCCTACAATGAGCAGTTCTTC
>TRBJ1-2|13|NA|TRBD1|TRBV25-1
CASSETGGVGYTF
TGTGCCAGCAGTGAGACAGGGGGTGTCGGCTACACCTTC
>TRBJ1-5|15|NA|NA|TRBV4-3
CASSPLWLQNQPQHF
TGCGCCAGCAGCCCCCTTTGGCTCCAGAATCAGCCCCAGCATTTT
>TRBJ2-7|14|NA|NA|TRBV7-2
CASSLGGPSYEQYF
TGTGCCAGCAGCTTAGGGGGGCCCTCCTACGAGCAGTACTTC
>TRBJ1-5|16|NA|NA|TRBV21-1
CASSKPAPGGEGPQHF
TGTGCCAGCAGCAAACCCGCGCCGGGCGGCGAGGGGCCCCAGCATTTT
>TRBJ2-7|15|NA|NA|TRBV6-5
CASSYGRGPSYEQYF
TGTGCCAGCAGTTACGGGCGGGGGCCGTCCTACGAGCAGTACTTC
>TRBJ1-3|12|NA|NA|TRBV12-3/TRBV12-4
CATGQAGNTIYF
TGTGCCACCGGGCAGGCTGGAAACACCATATATTTT
>TRBJ2-1|14|NA|TRBD1|TRBV11-3
CASSFGTDYNEQFF
TGTGCCAGCAGCTTCGGGACAGACTACAATGAGCAGTTCTTC
>TRBJ1-2|15|once|NA|TRBV3-1/TRBV3-2
CASSQDEGVWYGYTF
TGTGCCAGCAGCCAAGATGAGGGGGTTTGGTATGGCTACACCTTC
>TRBJ2-7|13|NA|NA|TRBV29-1
CSGSDSSSYEQYF
TGCAGCGGGTCGGACAGCTCCTCCTACGAGCAGTACTTC
>TRBJ2-1|14|NA|TRBD1|TRBV9
CASSPRTGGLQQFF
TGTGCCAGCAGCCCCAGGACAGGGGGATTACAGCAGTTCTTC
>TRBJ2-5|15|NA|NA|TRBV7-9
CASSLARSFAETQYF
TGTGCCAGCAGCTTAGCGAGAAGTTTTGCAGAGACCCAGTACTTC
>TRBJ2-5|15|NA|TRBD1|TRBV3-1/TRBV3-2
CASSQVAGGWETQYF
TGTGCCAGCAGCCAAGTCGCAGGGGGCTGGGAGACCCAGTACTTC
>TRBJ2-5|18|NA|NA|TRBV5-5
CASSQSSDPDSPTETQYF
TGTGCCAGCAGCCAATCCTCAGATCCAGACTCCCCCACCGAGACCCAGTACTTC
>TRBJ1-2|14|NA|TRBD1|TRBV7-2
CASSLEDRGTGYTF
TGTGCCAGCAGCTTAGAGGACAGGGGGACGGGCTACACCTTC
>TRBJ1-5|13|NA|NA|TRBV7-3
CASSAGENQPQHF
TGTGCCAGCAGCGCAGGAGAAAATCAGCCCCAGCATTTT
>TRBJ2-2|15|NA|NA|TRBV10-3
CAISESPGQVGELFF
TGTGCCATCAGTGAGTCCCCAGGGCAAGTCGGGGAGCTGTTTTTT
>TRBJ2-7|16|NA|TRBD2|TRBV5-1
CASSRTSGGYSYEQYF
TGCGCCAGCAGCCGTACTAGCGGGGGGTACTCCTACGAGCAGTACTTC
>TRBJ2-2|16|NA|TRBD1|TRBV19
CASSYSGTGMIGELFF
TGTGCCAGTAGTTACTCCGGGACAGGGATGATCGGGGAGCTGTTTTTT
>TRBJ2-7|12|once|NA|TRBV9
CASSQPSYEQYF
TGTGCCAGCAGCCAGCCCTCCTACGAGCAGTACTTC
>TRBJ1-1|11|NA|NA|TRBV5-1
CASMSGAEAFF
TGCGCCAGCATGTCGGGTGCTGAAGCTTTCTTT
>TRBJ1-5|13|NA|NA|TRBV6-5
CASRRGSNQPQHF
TGTGCCAGCAGGAGGGGGAGCAATCAGCCCCAGCATTTT
>TRBJ2-5|15|NA|NA|TRBV9
CASSVAVALQETQYF
TGTGCCAGCAGCGTAGCGGTGGCGTTACAAGAGACCCAGTACTTC
>TRBJ1-5|15|NA|NA|TRBV19
CASSIDPGNNQPQHF
TGTGCCAGTAGTATCGATCCAGGGAACAATCAGCCCCAGCATTTT
>TRBJ2-7|13|NA|NA|TRBV6-6
CASSVPFGDEQYF
TGTGCCAGCAGTGTCCCTTTCGGCGACGAGCAGTACTTC
>TRBJ2-7|13|few|NA|TRBV5-4
CASSSGPDYEQYF
TGTGCCAGCAGCTCAGGTCCGGACTACGAGCAGTACTTC
>TRBJ2-1|15|NA|NA|TRBV24-1
CATSEGGWGDNEQFF
TGTGCCACCAGTGAGGGGGGCTGGGGGGACAATGAGCAGTTCTTC
>TRBJ1-1|15|NA|NA|TRBV19
CASSLPGGGNTEAFF
TGTGCCAGTAGTCTCCCGGGGGGGGGCAACACTGAAGCTTTCTTT
>TRBJ1-3|15|NA|NA|TRBV5-6
CASSLRAQKGFTIYF
TGTGCCAGCAGCTTGCGGGCACAAAAGGGCTTCACCATATATTTT
>TRBJ1-5|13|once|NA|TRBV29-1
CSVSPDSDQPQHF
TGCAGCGTGAGCCCCGACAGCGATCAGCCCCAGCATTTT
>TRBJ1-1|15|few|NA|TRBV11-2
CASSPAFGRGTEAFF
TGTGCCAGCAGCCCTGCTTTTGGCCGGGGGACTGAAGCTTTCTTT
>TRBJ1-1|14|few|NA|TRBV5-1
CASSSQTVGTEAFF
TGCGCCAGCAGCTCCCAGACGGTGGGCACTGAAGCTTTCTTT
>TRBJ1-1|14|NA|TRBD1|TRBV14
CASSQEWDSREAFF
TGTGCCAGCAGCCAAGAATGGGACAGTCGTGAAGCTTTCTTT
>TRBJ1-1|14|NA|NA|TRBV29-1
CSVHGDPMNTEAFF
TGCAGCGTCCACGGGGACCCTATGAACACTGAAGCTTTCTTT
>TRBJ2-3|15|NA|TRBD2|TRBV27
CASRTSGGATDTQYF
TGTGCCAGCCGCACTAGCGGGGGGGCCACAGATACGCAGTATTTT
>TRBJ1-1|13|NA|NA|TRBV7-9
CASDYTVPTEAFF
TGTGCCAGCGACTACACAGTTCCCACTGAAGCTTTCTTT
>TRBJ2-1|13|NA|NA|TRBV10-3
CAISDLGGNEQFF
TGTGCCATCAGTGATCTGGGAGGCAATGAGCAGTTCTTC
>TRBJ1-5|16|NA|NA|TRBV30
CAWRPPGMIRGQPQHF
TGTGCCTGGAGGCCCCCCGGGATGATAAGGGGTCAGCCCCAGCATTTT
>TRBJ1-3|15|NA|NA|TRBV5-4
CASSLRAASGNTIYF
TGTGCCAGCAGCTTGAGGGCAGCCTCTGGAAACACCATATATTTT
>TRBJ1-2|17|NA|NA|TRBV4-3
CASSQDLNIGRGDGYTF
TGCGCCAGCAGCCAAGATCTCAACATTGGGAGGGGAGATGGCTACACCTTC